This TCR beta chain was captured by sequencing in a study of identical twins (dated by TCRdb to about 2016). With regard to the full study: TCR alpha and beta repertoires from monozygotic twins, unrelated adults of various ages and cord blood were deep-sequenced to test whether fetal clonotypes persist. To rule out contamination, the twin experiments were replicated at different times with different library preparation protocols. Study-wide conclusions, independent of this receptor: Out-of-frame TCR alpha sequences shared between twins showed an excess of low generation-probability sequences compared with coincidental sharing between unrelated individuals. Because the same donors could not be followed over many years, conclusions were based on cross-sectional statistical analysis. A weaker excess of twin sharing was found in beta out-of-frame sequences because the signal-to-noise ratio was lowered by fewer shared sequences. Abundant cord blood beta clonotypes carried fewer insertions; young adult naive repertoires showed a weaker similar trend, while memory repertoires showed none. Zero-insertion analyses could be partly confounded by invariant T cells such as MAIT and iNKT, though diverse VJ usage argued against such confounding for most clonotypes. Recombination models systematically underestimated out-of-frame TCR alpha sharing in monozygotic twins but agreed with sharing between unrelated individuals.

The protocol used for the library was 5' RACE. The listed sequencing device is Illumina HiSeq 2000. Template switching added a universal primer binding site, and the final cDNA carried a unique molecular identifier that allowed TCR cDNA molecules to be counted accurately. Specific primers in the conserved constant-segment region were used to synthesize first-strand cDNA for TCR alpha and beta chains. Each cDNA library was double barcoded, with a SMART-Mk sample barcode plus Illumina barcodes, to control for contamination. TruSeq adapter sequences, together with Illumina sample barcodes, were added in two successive PCR steps. TCR alpha and beta cDNA libraries were sequenced on the Illumina HiSeq platform with custom primers. In the paper's pipeline: Unique molecular identifiers were extracted from raw reads with MiGEC, and CDR3 positions were determined with MiXCR. For each individual, recombination models were inferred using an EM algorithm with the repgenHMM and IGoR tools. The analysis of shared clonotypes was done with the tcR package in R, with sharing normalized by the product of cloneset sizes. To study raw recombination without the effects of thymic and clonal selection, out-of-frame nonproductive sequences were analyzed. Using fastp trimming at Q25 and MiXCR clonotype assembly, TCRdb reanalyzed the public sequencing data and kept in-frame beta chains. CDR3 protein sequences are deduplicated, and each keeps its most common genes and DNA. The V and J calls were determined by TCRdb, not by the authors. In all, the sample holds some 1,600,000 distinct CDR3 sequences, and 32% of those were seen once. Less than 0.35% of the sample lies in the top ten.

This clonotype was seen only once. Its binding antigen is unknown. Base-call qualities are not available, and no considerably larger clone is one nucleotide away. Only healthy Caucasian donors were included. The CDR1 and CDR2 encoded by the germline V gene are KGHSH and LQKENI. Its CDR3 holds 16 amino acids, cysteine through phenylalanine. Only the CDR3 part of the read is kept: 48 bases, read in frame from the first base. Trimming removed 3 bases from V and 3 bases from J; the gene matches leave 10 bases unexplained. This receptor was identified in a newborn girl in good health. The sequenced sample was cord blood. The rearranged segments are TRBV18 and TRBJ2-7; 8 central bases correspond to TRBD2. The nucleotides read TGTGCCAGCTCACCGAGACCAGCGGGGGACTTCTACGAGCAGTACTTC. This gives the protein CASSPRPAGDFYEQYF.